The next 5 T cell receptor beta chains were all read from a single sample in a study of regulatory dendritic cells for organ transplantation. Some clones are missing from TCRdb's copy, which holds only in-frame ones; the method was immunoSEQ multiplex PCR. Counted here are 30,000 to 45,000 clones, 90% to 95% occurring once; the ten biggest clones make up about 0.11%. Specimen: naive CD8+ T cells from blood. Subset denoted: CD45RA+ naive T cells. All receptors derive from a human donor in good health.

This rearrangement joins TRBV7-2 to TRBJ2-7; 9 bases align to TRBD1. The CDR3 contains 15 residues. Trimming took 6 bases from V and 2 from J; bases not matched to a gene: 8. Germline assignment: CDR1 SGHTA and CDR2 FQGNSA. The CDR3 bases are TGTGCCAGCAGTTCTTTGGACAGGGGCCCCTACGAGCAGTACTTC. Its protein is CASSSLDRGPYEQYF.

The chain links TRBV9 to TRBJ2-7, with unresolved D. This CDR3 has 13 amino acids. The germline V gene encodes CDR1 SGDLS and CDR2 YYNGEE. The V and J ends lost 0 bases and 0 bases respectively, with 4 bases between them. The CDR3 here is CASSVGSSYEQYF. The CDR3 nucleotides are TGTGCCAGCAGCGTAGGTAGCTCCTACGAGCAGTACTTC.

This clone was seen once. The chain recombines TRBV9 with TRBJ1-5; 7 positions match TRBD1. V lost 4 bases and J lost 6; bases outside the gene matches: 4. Germline V gene sequence: CDR1 SGDLS, CDR2 YYNGEE. There are 13 residues in the CDR3. The CDR3 loop reads CASSTGEGQPQHF. The DNA for the CDR3 is TGTGCCAGCAGCACAGGGGAGGGTCAGCCCCAGCATTTT.

The rearrangement links TRBV30 to TRBJ2-7; no definite D call. The CDR3 covers 12 residues. CDR1 is GTSNPN, CDR2 SVGIG, per germline (reference sequence). Trimming stripped 5 bases from V and 7 bases from J, with 15 bases between. The CDR3 here is CAWAYLSREQYF. DNA for the CDR3: TGTGCCTGGGCGTATCTCTCTAGGGAGCAGTACTTC.

The chain carries TRBV5-4 and TRBJ2-3; D call uncertain. CDR3 length: 12 amino acids. The V end lost 5 bases, the J end lost 3 bases, and 7 bases lay between the germline ends. Per the germline V gene, CDR1 is SGHNT and CDR2 is YYREEE (reference sequence). This CDR3 reads CASSRPTDTQYF. CDR3 coding DNA: TGTGCCAGCAGTAGACCGACAGATACGCAGTATTTT. Using reference TRBV5-4 and TRBJ2-3 for the parts outside the CDR3, the full variable domain is ETGVTQSPTHLIKTRGQQVTLRCSSQSGHNTVSWYQQALGQGPQFIFQYYREEENGRGNFPPRFSGLQFPNYSSELNVNALELDDSALYLCASSRPTDTQYFGPGTRLTVL.